Included here is one T cell receptor beta chain sequence, with context. Profiles of TCR beta VDJ and CDR3 were generated from a genomic DNA template. Via MiXCR, TCRdb re-called the reads, giving one row per CDR3 protein. Of under 200,000 distinct CDR3 sequences detected, about 45% appear once; the ten largest clones hold approximately 2.8%. The data stem from a study of CD8+CD57+ T cells in acquired aplastic anemia. Trimming cost V 3 bases and J 8 bases, with 7 bases left between them. This CDR3 is 10 amino acids long. Looked up from germline, CDR1 is DFQATT and CDR2 is SNEGSKA (reference sequence). Patients selected for sequencing had displayed CD8+CD57+ cell expansion by flow cytometry. Blood samples were obtained from patients who had received no prior therapy.

The TCR was taken from a human donor with aplastic anemia. The V gene is TRBV20-1, the J gene TRBJ1-1; D not certain. Material: sorted CD4+, CD8+, or CD8+CD57+ T cells (not recorded which) from PBMCs. CDR3 nucleotide sequence: TGCAGTGCTAGGAGGCAGGAAGCTTTCTTT. Translated, it gives CSARRQEAFF.